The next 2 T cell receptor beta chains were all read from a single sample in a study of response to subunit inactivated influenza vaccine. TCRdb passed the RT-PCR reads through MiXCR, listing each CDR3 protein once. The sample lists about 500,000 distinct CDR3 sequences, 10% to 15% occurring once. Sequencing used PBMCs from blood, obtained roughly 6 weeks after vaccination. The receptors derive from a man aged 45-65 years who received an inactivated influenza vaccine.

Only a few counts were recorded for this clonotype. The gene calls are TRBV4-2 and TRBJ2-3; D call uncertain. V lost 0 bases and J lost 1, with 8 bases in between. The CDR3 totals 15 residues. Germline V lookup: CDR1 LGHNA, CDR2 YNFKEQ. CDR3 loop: CASSQEYRGTDTQYF. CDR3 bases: TGTGCCAGCAGCCAAGAGTATAGAGGCACAGATACGCAGTATTTT.

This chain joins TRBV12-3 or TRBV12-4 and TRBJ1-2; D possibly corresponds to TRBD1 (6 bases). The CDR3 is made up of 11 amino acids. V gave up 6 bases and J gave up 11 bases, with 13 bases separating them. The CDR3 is CASSHRAHYTF. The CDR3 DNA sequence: TGTGCCAGCAGCCACAGGGCCCATTACACCTTC.